One T cell receptor beta chain is described in this entry. In the authors' workflow: Counts of nucleated cells, estimated from reference gene primer amplification, were obtained. Here immunoSEQ multiplex PCR was the method, and the copy in TCRdb shows in-frame clones only, minus some. That table gives V, J and clone size, and the DNA gave D and trimming. The table records roughly 99,000 clones, approximately 88% of them present only once. The source of the sample is a study of blood T cell repertoires in COVID-19. Study overall: Acute-phase and convalescent COVID-19 samples originated in the United States, Italy and Spain. Sample material is recorded as cDNA or gDNA derived from T cells, B-cell-depleted T cells, or PBMCs.

The CDR3 contains 12 residues. Trimming left V 6 bases short and J 10 bases short, with 13 bases between. Germline V gene data show CDR1 as MNHEY and CDR2 as SVGAGI. The sequencing sample was made of peripheral blood. The sequence came from a human donor in a cohort sampled during active COVID-19. V gene TRBV6-5 combines with J gene TRBJ2-1; D not resolved. Here the CDR3 DNA reads TGTGCCAGCAGAGCTGCGGAGACGGAGCAGTTCTTC. Residues: CASRAAETEQFF.